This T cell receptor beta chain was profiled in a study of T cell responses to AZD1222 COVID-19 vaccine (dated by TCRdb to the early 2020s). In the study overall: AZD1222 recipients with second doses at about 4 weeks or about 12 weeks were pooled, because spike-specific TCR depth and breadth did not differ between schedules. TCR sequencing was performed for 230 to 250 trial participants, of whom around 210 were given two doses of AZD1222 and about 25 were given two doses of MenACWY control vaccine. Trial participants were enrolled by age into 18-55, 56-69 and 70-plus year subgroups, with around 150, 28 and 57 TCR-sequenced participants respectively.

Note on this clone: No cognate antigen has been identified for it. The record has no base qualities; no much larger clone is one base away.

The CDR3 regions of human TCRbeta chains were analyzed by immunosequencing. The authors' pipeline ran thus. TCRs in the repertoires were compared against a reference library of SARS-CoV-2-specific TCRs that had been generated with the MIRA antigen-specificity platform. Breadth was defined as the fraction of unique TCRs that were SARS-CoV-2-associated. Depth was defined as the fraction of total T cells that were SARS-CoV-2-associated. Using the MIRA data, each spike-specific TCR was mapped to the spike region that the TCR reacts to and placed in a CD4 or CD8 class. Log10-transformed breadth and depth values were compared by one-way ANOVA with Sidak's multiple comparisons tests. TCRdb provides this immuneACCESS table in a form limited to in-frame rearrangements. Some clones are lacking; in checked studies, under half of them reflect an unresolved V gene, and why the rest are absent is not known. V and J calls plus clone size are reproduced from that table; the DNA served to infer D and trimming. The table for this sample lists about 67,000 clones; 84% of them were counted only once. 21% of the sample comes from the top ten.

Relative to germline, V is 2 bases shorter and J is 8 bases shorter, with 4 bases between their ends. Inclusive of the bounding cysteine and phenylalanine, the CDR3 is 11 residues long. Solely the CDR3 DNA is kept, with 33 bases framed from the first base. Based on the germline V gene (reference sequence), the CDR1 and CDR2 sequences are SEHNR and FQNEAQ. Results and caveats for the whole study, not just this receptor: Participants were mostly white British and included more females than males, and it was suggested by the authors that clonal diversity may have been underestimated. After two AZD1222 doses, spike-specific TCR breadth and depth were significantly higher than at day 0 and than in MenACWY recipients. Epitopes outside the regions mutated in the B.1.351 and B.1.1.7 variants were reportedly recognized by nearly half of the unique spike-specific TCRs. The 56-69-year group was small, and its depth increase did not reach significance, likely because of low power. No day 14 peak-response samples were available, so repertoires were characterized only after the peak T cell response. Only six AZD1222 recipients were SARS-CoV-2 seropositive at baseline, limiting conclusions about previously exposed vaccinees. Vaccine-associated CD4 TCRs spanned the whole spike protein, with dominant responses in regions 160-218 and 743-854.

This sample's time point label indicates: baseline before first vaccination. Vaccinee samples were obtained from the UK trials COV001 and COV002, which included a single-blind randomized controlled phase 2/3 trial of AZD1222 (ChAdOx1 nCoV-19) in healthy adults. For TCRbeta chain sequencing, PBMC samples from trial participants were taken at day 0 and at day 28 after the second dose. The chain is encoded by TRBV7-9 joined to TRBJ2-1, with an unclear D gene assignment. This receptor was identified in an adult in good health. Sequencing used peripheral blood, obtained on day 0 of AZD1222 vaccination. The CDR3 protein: CASSLWDEQFF. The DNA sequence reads TGTGCCAGCAGCTTATGGGATGAGCAGTTCTTC.